These 21 T cell receptor beta chains came from one sample sequenced in a study of tumor-infiltrating lymphocytes in primary liver carcinoma. Unsorted bulk tissue, about 19-32 mg of it, served as the source for co-extraction of RNA and DNA. Total RNA (roughly 530 ng) served as template for TCR beta cDNA synthesis primed by a constant-region primer. Modified slightly, ARM-PCR produced TCR beta libraries over three nested multiplex PCR rounds. Primers for the first two PCR rounds were TRBV1-TRBV30 forward primers and a C-beta reverse primer (around 11 cycles per round). TCRdb processed the multiplex PCR reads anew with MiXCR; each CDR3 protein has one entry. The sample yields about 75,000 distinct CDR3 sequences, 69% seen once. The sample taken for sequencing was tumor-adjacent normal liver tissue. Source of these receptors: a man aged 40-55 years with primary liver carcinoma and hepatitis B virus infection.

The J gene is TRBJ2-7, the V gene TRBV6-5; 8 bases map to TRBD2. The CDR3 sequence is 15 residues long. Trimming cost V 6 bases and J 2 bases; bases outside gene matches: 9. Germline V lookup: CDR1 MNHEY, CDR2 SVGAGI. The CDR3 region has the DNA TGTGCCAGCAGCAAGACTAGCGTGAGCACCTACGAGCAGTACTTC. This sequence encodes CASSKTSVSTYEQYF.

The chain has TRBV24-1 and TRBJ2-5; 9 positions match TRBD1. Germline trimming cut 8 bases from V and 4 bases from J; bases unmatched to any gene: 10. Germline values: CDR1 KGHDR, CDR2 SFDVKD. This CDR3 has 15 residues. CDR3 bases: TGTGCCACCAATGACCGAGGGACAGGGAGAGAGACCCAGTACTTC. Translating it yields CATNDRGTGRETQYF.

This clonotype came up many times. The chain links TRBV28 to TRBJ2-7; D gene ambiguous. The CDR3 totals 12 residues. The V gene's germline CDR1 is MDHEN and CDR2 SYDVKM. Trimming stripped 2 bases from V and 1 base from J, with 3 bases between. As DNA, the CDR3 is TGTGCCAGCAGTTTAGGTTCCTACGAGCAGTACTTC. It translates to CASSLGSYEQYF.

With regard to this clonotype: One end of the junction varies from germline; a read error may be responsible. The rearrangement joins TRBV4-3 to TRBJ2-3; D is ambiguous. Germline V gene data show CDR1 as LGHNA and CDR2 as YSLEER. The CDR3 consists of 12 residues. CDR3 amino acids: CASSPGTDMQYF. CDR3 sequence (DNA): TGCGCCAGCAGCCCGGGCACAGATATGCAGTATTTT.

Note on this clonotype: The junction differs from germline at one of its ends, possibly a read error. CDR3 sequence reads: CASSLDRLPLGDEQLF. The CDR3 coding sequence is TGTGCCAGCAGCTTAGATCGTTTACCGTTAGGGGATGAGCAGCTCTTC. The chain has TRBV11-2 and TRBJ2-1; perhaps TRBD1 as D (5 bases). In germline, CDR1 is SGHAT, CDR2 FQNNGV. The CDR3 length is 16 residues.

Remarks on this clonotype: A junction boundary mismatches the germline segment, possibly from a read error. V is TRBV4-3 and J is TRBJ2-1; D is undetermined. The germline gives CDR1 LGHNA, CDR2 YSLEER. CDR3 length: 16 residues. Here the CDR3 reads CASSQDRTGFYKEQFF. The DNA for the CDR3 is TGCGCCAGCAGCCAAGATCGGACGGGCTTCTACAAGGAGCAGTTCTTC.

The gene calls are TRBV6-1 and TRBJ1-1; D may be TRBD1 (6 bases). The germline V gene encodes CDR1 MNHNS and CDR2 SASEGT. The CDR3 is made up of 13 amino acids. V lost 5 bases and J 3 bases, leaving 10 bases between the germline ends. This CDR3 is CASSPTGYTEAFF. CDR3 DNA: TGTGCCAGCAGTCCTACAGGGTACACTGAAGCTTTCTTT.

This clonotype was detected only a few times. The chain joins TRBV12-3 or TRBV12-4 to TRBJ2-3; 10 positions agree with TRBD2. The J segment lost 5 bases and the V segment lost 5 bases, leaving 4 bases of the junction unmatched. The CDR3 spans 14 residues. The CDR3 protein is CASSNQREGDTQYF. Written as DNA, the CDR3 is TGTGCCAGCAGTAATCAGCGGGAGGGAGATACGCAGTATTTT.

The rearrangement uses TRBV29-1 and TRBJ2-1, with 15 bases fitting TRBD2. Germline V CDR1 and CDR2: SQVTM, ANQGSEA. This CDR3 comprises 15 residues. Trimming at V came to 7 bases and at J to 1 base, leaving 2 bases not matched to a gene. The CDR3 protein is CSDGLAGGSYNEQFF. The CDR3 DNA follows: TGCAGCGATGGACTAGCGGGAGGGTCCTACAATGAGCAGTTCTTC.

Note on this clonotype: A read error is possible here, since a much larger clone lies one base away. The chain joins TRBV7-9 to TRBJ2-3; 8 bases are a match to TRBD2. The CDR3 has 17 amino acids. In germline, CDR1 is SEHNR, CDR2 FQNEAQ (reference sequence). The CDR3 sequence: CPSSKFTERGRLDTQYF. The CDR3 DNA sequence: TGTCCCAGCAGCAAGTTCACCGAGCGGGGGAGACTAGATACGCAGTATTTT.

There are many counts of this clonotype. The chain uses TRBV7-9 and TRBJ2-3; 11 bases fit TRBD2. V lost 8 bases and J lost 1; bases outside the gene matches: 5. The germline gives CDR1 SEHNR, CDR2 FQNEAQ (reference sequence). The CDR3 totals 15 residues. The CDR3 spells CASGTSGPGTDTQYF. The DNA for the CDR3 is TGTGCCAGCGGGACTAGCGGACCTGGCACAGATACGCAGTATTTT.

Details on this clonotype: This may be a read error, as it is one base from a much larger clone. J is TRBJ1-2 and V is TRBV7-9; TRBD1 matches at 9 bases. The V gene's germline CDR1 is SEHNR and CDR2 FQNEAQ (reference sequence). CDR3 length: 15 amino acids. DNA of the CDR3: TGTGTCAGCAGCTCAACCGGGACAGGGAGCTATGGCTACACCTTC. Its protein is CVSSSTGTGSYGYTF.

Concerning this clonotype itself: A much larger clone differs from this one at a single base, so this may be a read error. The V gene is TRBV20-1, the J gene TRBJ2-3; possible D gene TRBD2, 5 bases. The germline V gene has CDR1 DFQATT and CDR2 SNEGSKA (reference sequence). This CDR3 comprises 13 residues. In DNA form, the CDR3 reads TGCAGGGCTGATGGCGGGAGCACAGATACGCAGTATTTT. Translating it yields CRADGGSTDTQYF.

Ten or more counts support this clonotype. The chain couples TRBV5-1 to TRBJ2-5; D may be TRBD2 (5 bases). The CDR3 totals 13 residues. Trimming pared 1 base from V and 4 bases from J, leaving 8 bases between. The germline V gene encodes CDR1 SGHRS and CDR2 YFSETQ. CDR3 in DNA: TGCGCCAGCAGCTTGTACGGAGGAGAGACCCAGTACTTC. Residues: CASSLYGGETQYF.

With respect to this clonotype: Since the CDR3 does not end with the conserved phenylalanine or tryptophan, this likely comes from a read error. The genes are TRBV10-2 and TRBJ1-2; a weak D match, TRBD1 (5 bases). Germline V gives CDR1 WSHSY, CDR2 SAAADI. The length of the CDR3 is 21 residues. The V and J ends lost 2 bases and 5 bases respectively, with 33 bases between them. This chain's CDR3 is CASSEGLLSGDSRRLGYGYTL. The DNA for the CDR3 is TGCGCCAGCAGTGAGGGCTTATTGTCGGGGGATAGCCGAAGATTGGGTTATGGCTACACCCTC.

V is TRBV11-3 and J is TRBJ2-5, with 14 bases that match TRBD2. This CDR3 region has 16 residues. The trim removed 10 bases at V and 5 bases at J, leaving 12 bases unmatched. In germline, CDR1 is SGHNT, CDR2 YENEEA. CDR3 nucleotide sequence: TGTGCCAATAGCACAGGGACTAGCGGGAGCGTGGAGACCCAGTACTTC. This encodes CANSTGTSGSVETQYF.

This clonotype was counted many times. The chain links TRBV12-3 or TRBV12-4 to TRBJ2-6, with a possible D match to TRBD2 (5 bases). V was shortened by 3 bases and J by 2 bases, with 11 bases between the two germline ends. This CDR3 has 16 amino acids. CDR3 DNA sequence: TGTGCCAGCAGTTTTTTATCGGGGACTGGGGCCAACGTCCTGACTTTC. Its protein product is CASSFLSGTGANVLTF.

A note on this clonotype: One junction end does not reproduce the germline sequence, and a read error may be involved. The chain is built from TRBV10-2 and TRBJ1-2; the D gene is possibly TRBD1 (5 bases). This CDR3 contains 21 residues. Per germline, CDR1 WSHSY and CDR2 SAAADI. The CDR3 here is CAGSEGLVSGGSRRLGCGYIF. The CDR3 nucleotides are TGCGCCGGCAGTGAGGGCTTAGTGTCGGGGGGTAGCCGAAGATTGGGTTGTGGCTACATCTTC.

The gene calls are TRBV6-6 and TRBJ2-1; TRBD2 matches 15 bases. CDR3 length: 15 residues. Germline V gene sequence: CDR1 MNHNY, CDR2 SVGAGI (reference sequence). V shed 2 bases and J 11 bases; nucleotides not matched to a gene: 4. The CDR3 DNA reads TGTGCCAGCAGTTACGGGACTAGCGGGAGGTACAAGCAGTTCTTC. The encoded protein is CASSYGTSGRYKQFF.

About this clonotype itself: One end of the junction varies from germline; a read error may be responsible. The J gene is TRBJ2-5, the V gene TRBV11-2; 8 nucleotides agree with TRBD2. In germline, CDR1 is SGHAT, CDR2 FQNNGV. This CDR3 comprises 18 residues. The CDR3 DNA sequence: TGTGCCCGCAACTTAGCGGGGCTAGCCCTGGGAAAAAAAGAGACCCGGTACTTC. Translated, it gives CARNLAGLALGKKETRYF.

V and J are TRBV6-5 and TRBJ2-2; D is ambiguous. The CDR3 sequence is 14 residues long. V lost 4 bases, J lost 2 bases, and 8 bases lay in between. CDR1 is MNHEY and CDR2 is SVGAGI in the germline V gene. In nucleotides, the CDR3 is TGTGCCAGCAGTTCACGACCCAACACCGGGGAGCTGTTTTTT. It translates to CASSSRPNTGELFF.